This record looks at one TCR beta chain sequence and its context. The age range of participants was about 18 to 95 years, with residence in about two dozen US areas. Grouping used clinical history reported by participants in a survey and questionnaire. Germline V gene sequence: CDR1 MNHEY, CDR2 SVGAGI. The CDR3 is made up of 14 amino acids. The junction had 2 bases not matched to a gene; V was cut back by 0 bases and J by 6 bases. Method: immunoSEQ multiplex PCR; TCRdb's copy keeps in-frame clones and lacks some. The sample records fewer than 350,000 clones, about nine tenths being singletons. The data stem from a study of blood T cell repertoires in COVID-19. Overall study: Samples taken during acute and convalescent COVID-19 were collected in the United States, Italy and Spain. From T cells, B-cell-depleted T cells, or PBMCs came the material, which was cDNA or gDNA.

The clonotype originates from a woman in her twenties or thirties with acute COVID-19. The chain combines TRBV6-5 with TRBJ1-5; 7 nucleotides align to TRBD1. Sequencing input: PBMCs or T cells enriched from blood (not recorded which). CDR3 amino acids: CASSYSTGSQPQHF. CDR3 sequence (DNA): TGTGCCAGCAGTTACTCGACAGGGAGTCAGCCCCAGCATTTT.